These T cell receptor beta chains were read from a single sample in a study of T cells after yellow fever vaccination. MiXCR, run by TCRdb on the 5' RACE reads, gives a single entry per CDR3 protein. Of under 400,000 distinct CDR3 sequences in the sample, under 15% were seen once. This specimen consisted of CD4+ T cells sorted from PBMCs, obtained 15 days after the yellow fever booster vaccination. The receptors shown here come from a man aged 18 to 30 who received the YFV17D yellow fever vaccine. CDR3s include the opening cysteine and the closing phenylalanine or tryptophan. D genes are given only for firm matches. Some rows have no size entry. The others give once, few or many, or a class for an expanded clone.

size | J | D | V | DNA | CDR3
few | TRBJ2-5 | - | TRBV4-1 | TGCGCCAGCAGCCTCGGGGCTGCGGGAGAGACCCAGTACTTC | CASSLGAAGETQYF
few | TRBJ2-2 | TRBD2 | TRBV11-2 | TGTGCCAGCTTAGCGGGGAACACCGGGGAGCTGTTTTTT | CASLAGNTGELFF
few | TRBJ2-2 | - | TRBV5-5 | TGTGCCAGCACCCGGGCCCCGGCCGCCGTAAACACCGGGGAGCTGTTTTTT | CASTRAPAAVNTGELFF
- | TRBJ2-3 | - | TRBV18 | TGTGCCAGCTCACCGATCGGGGGGCAGCAAGATACGCAGTATTTT | CASSPIGGQQDTQYF
few | TRBJ2-5 | - | TRBV20-1 | TGCAGTGCTAGAGATTTAAGAGGGTACCAAGAGACCCAGTACTTC | CSARDLRGYQETQYF
- | TRBJ2-5 | - | TRBV6-1 | TGTGCCAGCAGTGTAAGGGAATTAGAGACCCAGTACTTC | CASSVRELETQYF
- | TRBJ2-1 | - | TRBV6-1 | TGTGCCAGCAGTGAAGGGAAGGGACTCAGGGGGGATGAGCAGTTCTTC | CASSEGKGLRGDEQFF
- | TRBJ2-5 | TRBD2 | TRBV18 | TGTGCCAGCTCACCACCCCCAGGGACGGGGGGAGAGACCCAGTACTTC | CASSPPPGTGGETQYF
- | TRBJ2-1 | TRBD2 | TRBV5-4 | TGTGCCAGCAGCTTTAGCGGGGGGGAGTACAATGAGCAGTTCTTC | CASSFSGGEYNEQFF
many | TRBJ2-3 | TRBD1 | TRBV6-2/TRBV6-3 | TGTGCCAGCAGCCTCGGACAGGGAAGAATCACAGATACGCAGTATTTT | CASSLGQGRITDTQYF
many | TRBJ2-5 | TRBD2 | TRBV5-1 | TGCGCCAGCAGCTTTGCCGGGACTAGCGGGGGAGGACAAGAGACCCAGTACTTC | CASSFAGTSGGGQETQYF
- | TRBJ2-1 | - | TRBV6-2/TRBV6-3 | TGTGCCAGCAGCTCCAACTCGAGGGTGCAGTTCTTC | CASSSNSRVQFF
- | TRBJ1-3 | TRBD1 | TRBV6-5 | TGTGCCAGCAGTTACGACAGGGGCTCTGGAAACACCATATATTTT | CASSYDRGSGNTIYF
many | TRBJ1-1 | - | TRBV9 | TGTGCCAGCAGCGTAGCGGTTAACACTGAAGCTTTCTTT | CASSVAVNTEAFF
- | TRBJ2-1 | TRBD2 | TRBV6-6 | TGTGCCAGCAGTGTAAAGGGCGGGAGCCCCTACAATGAGCAGTTCTTC | CASSVKGGSPYNEQFF
- | TRBJ1-2 | - | TRBV9 | TGTGCCAGCAGCGCGGGGAGCAAGGACTTTGGCTACACCTTC | CASSAGSKDFGYTF
- | TRBJ2-5 | - | TRBV6-4 | TGTGCCAGCAGTATCCGGGGAGGCGAGACCCAGTACTTC | CASSIRGGETQYF
- | TRBJ2-5 | - | TRBV7-9 | TGTGCCAGCAGCTTCGGGCCGGCGGAGACCCAGTACTTC | CASSFGPAETQYF
- | TRBJ2-3 | TRBD2 | TRBV2 | TGTGCCAGCAGTGGGACTAGCGGGGGGGATAGCACAGATACGCAGTATTTT | CASSGTSGGDSTDTQYF
- | TRBJ2-7 | - | TRBV5-1 | TGCGCCAGCAGCTTGAGGTCAGGGGCAACCTACGAGCAGTACTTC | CASSLRSGATYEQYF
- | TRBJ1-1 | - | TRBV7-9 | TGTGCCAGCTACGGACAGTTAGTCACTGAAGCTTTCTTT | CASYGQLVTEAFF
few | TRBJ2-7 | - | TRBV6-5 | TGTGCCAGCAGTTACTCGGCAGGATCCCCCTACGAGCAGTACTTC | CASSYSAGSPYEQYF
- | TRBJ2-2 | - | TRBV7-3 | TGTGCCAGCAGCCCTCGGATGGAGGGGGAGCTGTTTTTT | CASSPRMEGELFF
few | TRBJ2-7 | - | TRBV7-2 | TGTGCCAGCAGCGCGGCTCGAGGCGAGCAGTACTTC | CASSAARGEQYF
few | TRBJ2-1 | TRBD2 | TRBV6-5 | TGTGCCAGCCGTGGGTTAGCGGGGGGCGGGCCCTACAATGAGCAGTTCTTC | CASRGLAGGGPYNEQFF
- | TRBJ2-1 | - | TRBV10-3 | TGTGCCACCCAGGCCCCGGAAAATGAGCAGTTCTTC | CATQAPENEQFF
- | TRBJ2-5 | - | TRBV5-5 | TGTGCCAGCAGCTTGGCCATCCAAGAGACCCAGTACTTC | CASSLAIQETQYF
many | TRBJ1-6 | - | TRBV6-2/TRBV6-3 | TGTGCCAGCAGTCCATACGAGGCCAATTCACCCCTCCACTTT | CASSPYEANSPLHF
few | TRBJ2-1 | - | TRBV7-2 | TGTGCCAGCAGCTTTGCGGGACCCCAAACTTACAATGAGCAGTTCTTC | CASSFAGPQTYNEQFF
few | TRBJ1-3 | - | TRBV7-2 | TGTGCCAGCAGCTTAGAGCCAGGGAGTGGAAACACCATATATTTT | CASSLEPGSGNTIYF
- | TRBJ2-7 | - | TRBV30 | TGTGCCTGGAGTGTTTACAGAAGGTTCTACGAGCAGTACTTC | CAWSVYRRFYEQYF
many | TRBJ2-5 | - | TRBV29-1 | TGCAGCGTTTTCGGGGATCAAGAGACCCAGTACTTC | CSVFGDQETQYF
- | TRBJ1-5 | TRBD1 | TRBV6-2/TRBV6-3 | TGTGCCAGCAGTTATGGACAGGGGATGGAGCCCCAGCATTTT | CASSYGQGMEPQHF
few | TRBJ2-7 | - | TRBV27 | TGTGCCAGCAGTACCCGGACTTGGAGCTCCTACGAGCAGTACTTC | CASSTRTWSSYEQYF
- | TRBJ1-2 | - | TRBV4-1 | TGCGCCAGCAGCCGAAGTGGGGGAAGAAGGTTCTATGGCTACACCTTC | CASSRSGGRRFYGYTF
- | TRBJ2-5 | - | TRBV29-1 | TGCAGCGCTGGTGTGTGGAGCCAAGAGACCCAGTACTTC | CSAGVWSQETQYF
few | TRBJ2-3 | - | TRBV20-1 | TGCACCGCCAGCGGGCTAGATACGCAGTATTTT | CTASGLDTQYF
many | TRBJ2-7 | TRBD1 | TRBV2 | TGTGCCAGCAGACCGCAACAGGGGGACGAGCAGTACTTC | CASRPQQGDEQYF
many | TRBJ1-3 | - | TRBV4-3 | TGCGCCAGCAGCCAAGATCGGACAACTTGGGGTGGAAACACCATATATTTT | CASSQDRTTWGGNTIYF
few | TRBJ2-3 | - | TRBV24-1 | TGTGCCACTTCCCGCCTTCTACCCTTCGGCCCCACAGATACGCAGTATTTT | CATSRLLPFGPTDTQYF
- | TRBJ1-2 | - | TRBV28 | TGTGCCAGCAGTGACCTGATATATGGCTACACCTTC | CASSDLIYGYTF
few | TRBJ2-3 | - | TRBV11-2 | TGTGCCAGCAGCTTGAGCCTAGCATCAGATACGCAGTATTTT | CASSLSLASDTQYF
few | TRBJ1-1 | TRBD1 | TRBV7-9 | TGTGCCAGCAGCTGGCCAGGGGGAAGCACTGAAGCTTTCTTT | CASSWPGGSTEAFF
- | TRBJ2-3 | - | TRBV7-3 | TGTGCCAGCAGCTTGTCGGGGCACCGTACAGATACGCAGTATTTT | CASSLSGHRTDTQYF
- | TRBJ1-2 | - | TRBV5-1 | TGCGCCAGCAGCTTGGTTTACTCCAGGGGTTACTATGGCTACACCTTC | CASSLVYSRGYYGYTF
- | TRBJ1-5 | TRBD1 | TRBV2 | TGTGCCAGCGTCCGGGACAGGGATCGTACGGATCAGCCCCAGCATTTT | CASVRDRDRTDQPQHF
few | TRBJ2-5 | TRBD2 | TRBV2 | TGTGCCAGCAGCTCGGGACTAGGCGTAGGAGAGACCCAGTACTTC | CASSSGLGVGETQYF
few | TRBJ2-5 | TRBD1 | TRBV20-1 | TGCAGTGCCCCTGCCCTCACGGGACAGGGCCAGACCCAGTACTTC | CSAPALTGQGQTQYF